This T cell receptor beta chain is drawn from a study of T cell changes during pregnancy in multiple sclerosis (dated by TCRdb to the late 2010s). About the study as a whole: The study looked at changes in the T cell repertoire across pregnancy in women with multiple sclerosis.

Taken from the germline V gene, the CDR1 and CDR2 loops are SNHLY and FYNNEI. The CDR3 contains 12 residues, cysteine and phenylalanine counted. CDR3 DNA is the only sequence kept; it has 36 bases, read in frame from the first base. Between the V and J ends, shortened by 6 bases and 5 bases respectively, the junction contains 10 bases. To note about this clone: Its cognate antigen has yet to be identified. Base-call qualities are not available, and no considerably larger clone is one nucleotide away.

The protocol used for the library was the immunoSEQ multiplex PCR assay. As stored in TCRdb, this immuneACCESS dataset retains in-frame rearrangements with V and J assigned. A fraction of the clones does not appear; measured against another copy, unresolved V genes explain less than half of the discrepancy, and the remainder lacks a known reason. This sample gives about 52,000 clones in total; roughly nine tenths of them show up just once. The ten largest clones capture 0.35% to 0.45% of the sample. The chain was built from TRBV2 and TRBJ1-1, with the D gene not confidently named. The material was CD4+ T cells from peripheral blood mononuclear cells, obtained before pregnancy. This TCR came from a female donor with multiple sclerosis, enrolled in a pregnancy study. The CDR3 in this case is CASRLGSTEAFF. Read as DNA, the sequence is TGTGCCAGCAGGTTGGGGAGTACTGAAGCTTTCTTT. Here the CDR3 is joined to the reference TRBV2 and TRBJ1-1 genes, and the full variable domain is: EPEVTQTPSHQVTQMGQEVILRCVPISNHLYFYWYRQILGQKVEFLVSFYNNEISEKSEIFDDQFSVERPDGSNFTLKIRSTKLEDSAMYFCASRLGSTEAFFGQGTRLTVV.